The T cell receptor beta chain under discussion was sequenced for a study of cytomegalovirus exposure and HLA in healthy donors. Study at large: An early data release held around 80 million unique TCRs from HLA-typed donors. Study results and limitations: For TCR beta chains, V- and J-gene trimming was later linked to a missense DCLRE1C variant. Most TCR beta V segments were productive about 87% or about 30% of the time in an earlier analysis. It was likely that a cluster of highly shared sequence variants was a sequencing artifact.

As to this clone: Antigen: not known. The conserved phenylalanine or tryptophan is not found at the CDR3 terminus, so this likely reflects a read error.

Amplification used 60 Vbeta primers and 13 Jbeta primers. Only in-frame clones appear in the TCRdb table, and some are missing; sequencing was by immunoSEQ multiplex PCR. Altogether roughly 140,000 clones are present, roughly 63% being singletons, with the ten largest covering 7% to 8.5%. CDR1 and CDR2 (germline): SEHNR, FQNEAQ (reference sequence). The CDR3 runs 17 residues. The V gene end was trimmed by 5 bases and the J gene end by 5 bases; junction bases not matched to a gene: 15. The chain carries TRBV7-9 and TRBJ2-7; TRBD1 matches at 10 bases. This TCR came from a woman aged 55-69 years in good health and CMV-seropositive. Sequencing used PBMCs. CDR3 sequence (DNA): TGTGCCAGCAGCGCGTCTAAGACAGGGGGCTTTTGGAACGAGCAGTACCTC. Its translation is CASSASKTGGFWNEQYL.